What follows describes a single T cell receptor (beta chain). Its antigen is unknown. The data stem from a study of CD8+CD57+ T cells in acquired aplastic anemia. Patients who underwent sequencing had shown CD8+CD57+ cell expansion by flow cytometry. Every patient was diagnosed with severe acquired aplastic anemia. Per the germline V gene, CDR1 is SGHDT and CDR2 is YYEEEE. The V gene lost 0 bases and the J gene lost 4 bases, with 12 bases spanning the gap. The CDR3 extends over 15 amino acids. Study-wide findings and caveats: The number of CD8+ CDR3 sequences shared by patients and controls was approximately 28.

Template material for TCR beta VDJ and CDR3 profiling consisted of genomic DNA. TCRdb redid the calling of the reads with MiXCR, one entry per CDR3 protein. This table has hundreds of thousands of distinct CDR3 sequences, about 50% appearing once. Sample: sorted CD4+, CD8+, or CD8+CD57+ T cells (not recorded which) from PBMCs. This TCR derives from a human donor with aplastic anemia. V usage is TRBV5-6 and J usage is TRBJ2-3, with D hard to call. The CDR3 coding sequence is TGTGCCAGCAGCTTGGTGCAGGCTGTGTCAGATACGCAGTATTTT. It translates to CASSLVQAVSDTQYF.